Each of the 2 T cell receptor beta chains below was sequenced from the same sample in a study of shared clonotypes between healthy human individuals. TCRdb keeps only in-frame clones here, not all; method: immunoSEQ multiplex PCR. Of about 560,000 clones in the sample, 70% to 80% were seen once. The sequenced sample consisted of PBMCs. Receptors were obtained from a woman in her thirties or forties in good health. Some clones in this sample may be carry-over from other donors' samples.

DNA for the CDR3: TGTGTAAATTCGAAAGGACAGGGCCAGCACGAGCAGTACTTC. As protein: CVNSKGQGQHEQYF. The chain links TRBV2 to TRBJ2-7, with 8 bases lining up with TRBD1. The CDR3 is 14 residues long. Germline values: CDR1 SNHLY, CDR2 FYNNEI.

This chain joins TRBV7-8 and TRBJ1-2; D not resolved. This CDR3 is 14 amino acids long. The germline CDR1 and CDR2 sequences are SGHVS and FQNEAQ. Trimming left V 6 bases short and J 0 bases short, with 11 bases between. In DNA form, the CDR3 reads TGTGCCAGCAGGAGGGCGGAGACTAACTATGGCTACACCTTC. Its translation: CASRRAETNYGYTF. The full variable domain, its missing parts supplied by reference TRBV7-8 and TRBJ1-2, is GAGVSQSPRYKVAKRGQDVALRCDPISGHVSLFWYQQALGQGPEFLTYFQNEAQLDKSGLPSDRFFAERPEGSVSTLKIQRTQQEDSAVYLCASRRAETNYGYTFGSGTRLTVV.